This TCR beta chain was identified during a study of vaccination effects on CD4 cells after COVID-19. Concerning this clone: The antigen remains unidentified.

ViraFEST assay sequencing came after antigen-specific CD4+ T cells were expanded with viral peptide pools. Isolating CD4+ T cells followed approximately 9 days of culture. The vaccine recipients had no prior SARS-CoV-2 infection, with negative nucleocapsid antibodies. Cultures received IL-2 medium that replaced half the medium on days 3 and 7. TCRdb keeps only in-frame clones here, not all; method: immunoSEQ multiplex PCR. The repertoire has about 24,000 clones, roughly 70% of them found once; the top ten carry around a tenth. The specimen was CD4+ T cells from PBMCs cultured with HCoV-NL63 spike peptides, collected before COVID-19 vaccination. The receptor was isolated from a human donor who received a COVID-19 vaccine.

The CDR3 sequence is CASSYGSRECRTGELFF. The CDR3 DNA sequence: TGTGCCAGCAGTTACGGTTCTCGGGAGTGCCGGACCGGGGAGCTGTTTTTT. The chain couples TRBV6-7 to TRBJ2-2, with a possible D match to TRBD2 (6 bases). TRBV6-7 belongs to the ORF category, with a function that is uncertain. This CDR3 is 17 amino acids long. The germline V and J ends were trimmed by 2 bases and 5 bases, with 18 bases remaining between them.